This T cell receptor beta chain is drawn from a study of shared clonotypes between healthy human individuals. With regard to this clone: Its antigen is currently unknown. Distinct nucleotide sequences in the sample also encode this CDR3.

The repertoire was sequenced with immunoSEQ multiplex PCR; TCRdb's copy has only in-frame clones and lacks some. The top ten clones hold 0.13% of a sample with about 2 million clones, 85% to 95% of them seen once. Study-level results: Sharing across four donors was highest in naive CD4 (around 5%) and lowest in memory CD8 (around 0.4%).

This TCR was sampled from a man aged 18-30 years in good health. The source material was naive CD4+ T cells sorted from blood. Indicated subset: CD45RA+ positively selected.

This CDR3 is CASSPPTDTQYF. The CDR3 DNA reads TGCGCCAGCAGTCCCCCCACAGATACGCAGTATTTT. This chain links TRBV10-2 with TRBJ2-3; D ambiguous. The CDR3 is made up of 12 amino acids. The V and J ends lost 5 bases and 2 bases respectively, with 5 bases between them. Germline V gives CDR1 WSHSY, CDR2 SAAADI.